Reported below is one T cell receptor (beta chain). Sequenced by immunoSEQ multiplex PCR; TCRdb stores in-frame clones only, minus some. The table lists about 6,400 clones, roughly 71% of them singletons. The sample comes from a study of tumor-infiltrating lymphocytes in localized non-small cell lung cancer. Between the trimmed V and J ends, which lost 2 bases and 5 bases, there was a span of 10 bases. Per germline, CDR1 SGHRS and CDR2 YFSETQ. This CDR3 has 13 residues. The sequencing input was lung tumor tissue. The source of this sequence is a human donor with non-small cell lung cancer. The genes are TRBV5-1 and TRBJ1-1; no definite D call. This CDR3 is CASSFYPGTEAFF. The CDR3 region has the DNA TGCGCCAGCAGCTTTTACCCCGGGACTGAAGCTTTCTTT.